A selection of T cell receptor beta chains follows, all from one sample in a study of blood T cell repertoires in COVID-19. Clones were read by immunoSEQ multiplex PCR, and TCRdb kept only the in-frame ones, dropping some. The top ten clones hold around 0.85% of a sample with 200,000 to 250,000 clones, 80% to 95% of them seen once. Material: peripheral blood. These receptors originate from a man in his sixties with COVID-19, enrolled during active disease. The CDR3 runs from the conserved cysteine through the conserved F or W. Fields, in order: V gene, clone size, J gene, D gene, CDR3 protein, CDR3 DNA. A D gene is named only where the DNA matches it firmly. The size of a clone is reported for some rows only, either as once, few or many, or as a class for expanded clones.

V gene: TRBV5-8; clone size: .; J gene: TRBJ2-3; D gene: TRBD2; CDR3 protein: CASSPVGAGGLLGTDTQYF; CDR3 DNA: TGTGCCAGCAGCCCGGTCGGAGCGGGAGGGCTATTAGGGACAGATACGCAGTATTTT
V gene: TRBV19; clone size: few; J gene: TRBJ1-2; D gene: TRBD1; CDR3 protein: CASSPIPGQGDYGYTF; CDR3 DNA: TGTGCCAGTAGTCCGATACCGGGACAGGGGGACTATGGCTACACCTTC
V gene: TRBV19; clone size: .; J gene: TRBJ2-6; D gene: .; CDR3 protein: CASSQMGSSGANVLTF; CDR3 DNA: TGTGCCAGTAGTCAGATGGGGAGCTCTGGGGCCAACGTCCTGACTTTC
V gene: TRBV4-2; clone size: .; J gene: TRBJ1-2; D gene: .; CDR3 protein: CASSQDRGGGYTF; CDR3 DNA: TGTGCCAGCAGCCAAGATCGGGGAGGAGGCTACACCTTC
V gene: TRBV5-1; clone size: .; J gene: TRBJ2-3; D gene: TRBD2; CDR3 protein: CASSGTSGSTDTQYF; CDR3 DNA: TGCGCCAGCAGCGGGACTAGCGGCAGCACAGATACGCAGTATTTT
V gene: TRBV4-1; clone size: .; J gene: TRBJ1-2; D gene: .; CDR3 protein: CASSQEQGLSYGYTF; CDR3 DNA: TGCGCCAGCAGCCAAGAGCAGGGTTTGAGCTATGGCTACACCTTC
V gene: TRBV30; clone size: .; J gene: TRBJ1-3; D gene: TRBD1; CDR3 protein: CAFAIGQGRNTIYF; CDR3 DNA: TGTGCCTTTGCGATTGGACAGGGGAGAAACACCATATATTTT
V gene: TRBV18; clone size: .; J gene: TRBJ2-6; D gene: TRBD2; CDR3 protein: CASSPGLGTSGNSGANVLTF; CDR3 DNA: TGTGCCAGCTCACCGGGACTGGGGACTAGCGGGAACTCTGGGGCCAACGTCCTGACTTTC
V gene: TRBV7-9; clone size: .; J gene: TRBJ2-5; D gene: .; CDR3 protein: CASSPPGGRASQETQYF; CDR3 DNA: TGTGCCAGCAGCCCACCGGGGGGCAGGGCATCTCAAGAGACCCAGTACTTC
V gene: TRBV11-2; clone size: .; J gene: TRBJ2-3; D gene: .; CDR3 protein: CASSLQAIFTDTQYF; CDR3 DNA: TGTGCCAGCAGTCTACAGGCAATATTCACAGATACGCAGTATTTT
V gene: TRBV28; clone size: once; J gene: TRBJ1-2; D gene: .; CDR3 protein: CASSSLGQYYGYTF; CDR3 DNA: TGTGCCAGCAGTTCTCTAGGACAGTACTATGGCTACACCTTC
V gene: TRBV2; clone size: .; J gene: TRBJ2-1; D gene: TRBD2; CDR3 protein: CASSGPSGREAYNEQFF; CDR3 DNA: TGTGCCAGCAGTGGGCCCAGTGGGCGGGAGGCCTACAATGAGCAGTTCTTC
V gene: TRBV24-1; clone size: few; J gene: TRBJ1-6; D gene: .; CDR3 protein: CATSDFGRREAYNSPLHF; CDR3 DNA: TGTGCCACCAGTGATTTCGGGCGGAGGGAGGCCTATAATTCACCCCTCCACTTT
V gene: TRBV7-8; clone size: .; J gene: TRBJ1-2; D gene: .; CDR3 protein: CASSPRKGVPYGYTF; CDR3 DNA: TGTGCCAGCAGCCCCCGAAAGGGGGTTCCCTATGGCTACACCTTC
V gene: TRBV6-2/TRBV6-3; clone size: .; J gene: TRBJ1-2; D gene: TRBD1; CDR3 protein: CASSYLTGTGPPGYTF; CDR3 DNA: TGTGCCAGCAGTTACCTCACGGGGACAGGCCCCCCGGGCTACACCTTC
V gene: TRBV21-1; clone size: few; J gene: TRBJ1-5; D gene: .; CDR3 protein: CASEDNSNQPQHF; CDR3 DNA: TGTGCCAGCGAGGACAATAGCAATCAGCCCCAGCATTTT
V gene: TRBV2; clone size: .; J gene: TRBJ2-3; D gene: TRBD2; CDR3 protein: CASRLAGSTDTQYF; CDR3 DNA: TGTGCCAGCAGGCTAGCGGGGAGCACAGATACGCAGTATTTT
V gene: TRBV5-6; clone size: once; J gene: TRBJ1-2; D gene: .; CDR3 protein: CASSLTLRTNYGYTF; CDR3 DNA: TGTGCCAGCAGCTTGACGCTGCGGACTAACTATGGCTACACCTTC
V gene: TRBV4-3; clone size: once; J gene: TRBJ2-3; D gene: .; CDR3 protein: CASSQDRGGITDTQYF; CDR3 DNA: TGCGCCAGCAGCCAAGATCGGGGCGGGATAACAGATACGCAGTATTTT
V gene: TRBV5-1; clone size: many; J gene: TRBJ1-2; D gene: TRBD1; CDR3 protein: CASSYGTGSVTF; CDR3 DNA: TGCGCCAGCAGCTACGGGACAGGTTCGGTTACCTTC
V gene: TRBV21-1; clone size: .; J gene: TRBJ2-3; D gene: .; CDR3 protein: CASSNVGSGGAYPPTDTQYF; CDR3 DNA: TGTGCCAGCAGCAATGTGGGTAGCGGGGGGGCGTACCCGCCCACAGATACGCAGTATTTT
V gene: TRBV4-1; clone size: .; J gene: TRBJ1-2; D gene: .; CDR3 protein: CASSQEVGHRGYGYTF; CDR3 DNA: TGCGCCAGCAGCCAAGAGGTAGGCCACAGAGGGTATGGCTACACCTTC
V gene: TRBV5-4; clone size: .; J gene: TRBJ1-2; D gene: .; CDR3 protein: CASSWGDDGYTF; CDR3 DNA: TGTGCCAGCAGCTGGGGGGACGATGGCTACACCTTC
V gene: TRBV7-3; clone size: .; J gene: TRBJ2-1; D gene: TRBD1; CDR3 protein: CASSSKTGAYNEQFF; CDR3 DNA: TGTGCCAGCAGCTCTAAGACAGGGGCCTACAATGAGCAGTTCTTC
V gene: TRBV5-4; clone size: once; J gene: TRBJ2-2; D gene: .; CDR3 protein: CASSRHTGSNTGELFF; CDR3 DNA: TGTGCCAGCAGCCGACACACAGGGTCCAACACCGGGGAGCTGTTTTTT
V gene: TRBV5-4; clone size: .; J gene: TRBJ2-5; D gene: .; CDR3 protein: CASHSGGTSQETQYF; CDR3 DNA: TGTGCCAGTCATTCCGGCGGGACCTCCCAAGAGACCCAGTACTTC
V gene: TRBV5-1; clone size: .; J gene: TRBJ1-5; D gene: .; CDR3 protein: CASSLGTGLGNQPQHF; CDR3 DNA: TGCGCCAGCAGCTTGGGTACAGGGCTTGGCAATCAGCCCCAGCATTTT
V gene: TRBV5-1; clone size: .; J gene: TRBJ2-3; D gene: TRBD2; CDR3 protein: CASSLGLAGVADTQYF; CDR3 DNA: TGCGCCAGCAGCTTGGGGCTAGCGGGAGTGGCAGATACGCAGTATTTT
V gene: TRBV19; clone size: .; J gene: TRBJ1-2; D gene: .; CDR3 protein: CASSILGESNYGYTF; CDR3 DNA: TGTGCCAGTAGTATTCTAGGGGAAAGTAACTATGGCTACACCTTC
V gene: TRBV2; clone size: .; J gene: TRBJ1-3; D gene: .; CDR3 protein: CASGPEQGNTIYF; CDR3 DNA: TGTGCCAGCGGCCCTGAACAGGGAAACACCATATATTTT
V gene: TRBV3-1/TRBV3-2; clone size: .; J gene: TRBJ2-3; D gene: .; CDR3 protein: CASSQEGRDTQYF; CDR3 DNA: TGTGCCAGCAGCCAAGAGGGGAGGGATACGCAGTATTTT
V gene: TRBV28; clone size: .; J gene: TRBJ2-7; D gene: .; CDR3 protein: CASSLMLGLNYEQYF; CDR3 DNA: TGTGCCAGCAGTTTGATGTTAGGACTAAACTACGAGCAGTACTTC
V gene: TRBV7-9; clone size: .; J gene: TRBJ1-2; D gene: .; CDR3 protein: CASSPGSEVGYTF; CDR3 DNA: TGTGCCAGCAGCCCCGGGAGTGAGGTTGGCTACACCTTC
V gene: TRBV4-3; clone size: .; J gene: TRBJ2-3; D gene: .; CDR3 protein: CASSQEFRVTDTQYF; CDR3 DNA: TGCGCCAGCAGCCAAGAATTCCGGGTCACAGATACGCAGTATTTT
V gene: TRBV5-4; clone size: once; J gene: TRBJ2-2; D gene: TRBD2; CDR3 protein: CASRGLAGKTGELFF; CDR3 DNA: TGTGCCAGCAGGGGACTAGCGGGAAAAACCGGGGAGCTGTTTTTT
V gene: TRBV7-6; clone size: .; J gene: TRBJ2-4; D gene: TRBD1; CDR3 protein: CASSSSPTGGKNIQYF; CDR3 DNA: TGTGCCAGCAGCTCGAGCCCGACAGGGGGGAAAAACATTCAGTACTTC
V gene: TRBV5-4; clone size: .; J gene: TRBJ2-7; D gene: .; CDR3 protein: CASSLDFQADEQYF; CDR3 DNA: TGTGCCAGCAGCTTGGATTTCCAGGCAGACGAGCAGTACTTC
V gene: TRBV3-1/TRBV3-2; clone size: .; J gene: TRBJ1-6; D gene: .; CDR3 protein: CASSQVRSPLHF; CDR3 DNA: TGTGCCAGCAGCCAAGTCCGGTCACCCCTCCACTTT
V gene: TRBV7-2; clone size: .; J gene: TRBJ1-2; D gene: .; CDR3 protein: CASSLEDSLSYGYTF; CDR3 DNA: TGTGCCAGCAGCTTAGAGGACAGCTTATCCTATGGCTACACCTTC
V gene: TRBV5-1; clone size: once; J gene: TRBJ2-7; D gene: TRBD1; CDR3 protein: CASSSSATGGEQYF; CDR3 DNA: TGCGCCAGCAGCTCTTCCGCGACAGGGGGCGAGCAGTACTTC
V gene: TRBV27; clone size: once; J gene: TRBJ2-7; D gene: .; CDR3 protein: CASTNGHGYEQYF; CDR3 DNA: TGTGCCAGCACTAACGGACACGGCTACGAGCAGTACTTC
V gene: TRBV2; clone size: .; J gene: TRBJ1-5; D gene: .; CDR3 protein: CASGEVRDNQPQHF; CDR3 DNA: TGTGCCAGCGGGGAGGTCCGAGACAATCAGCCCCAGCATTTT
V gene: TRBV5-1; clone size: .; J gene: TRBJ2-1; D gene: .; CDR3 protein: CASSLGGSDYNEQFF; CDR3 DNA: TGCGCCAGCAGCTTGGGCGGGTCGGACTACAATGAGCAGTTCTTC
V gene: TRBV19; clone size: .; J gene: TRBJ2-3; D gene: TRBD1; CDR3 protein: CASSMRPKTGDVQSGTDTQYF; CDR3 DNA: TGTGCCAGTAGTATGCGACCCAAGACAGGGGATGTACAGTCGGGCACAGATACGCAGTATTTT
V gene: TRBV7-9; clone size: .; J gene: TRBJ2-3; D gene: .; CDR3 protein: CASSGGAWTDTQYF; CDR3 DNA: TGTGCCAGCAGCGGGGGGGCTTGGACAGATACGCAGTATTTT
V gene: TRBV9; clone size: .; J gene: TRBJ2-1; D gene: .; CDR3 protein: CASSVFSGYNEQFF; CDR3 DNA: TGTGCCAGCAGCGTCTTCTCCGGGTACAATGAGCAGTTCTTC
V gene: TRBV30; clone size: .; J gene: TRBJ2-7; D gene: .; CDR3 protein: CAWSVGGSLDEQYF; CDR3 DNA: TGTGCCTGGAGTGTCGGAGGGAGTCTGGACGAGCAGTACTTC
V gene: TRBV7-3; clone size: .; J gene: TRBJ2-5; D gene: .; CDR3 protein: CASSLSGGGAQETQYF; CDR3 DNA: TGTGCCAGCAGCTTATCCGGAGGAGGGGCACAAGAGACCCAGTACTTC